This T cell receptor beta chain was recorded in a study of control samples from healthy donors and cancer patients. The CDR3 contains 16 residues. CDR1 and CDR2 from the germline V gene are SGHDT and YYEEEE. Losses at the gene ends were 4 bases for V and 7 bases for J; bases not matched to a gene: 13. Generated by immunoSEQ multiplex PCR, the TCRdb table keeps only in-frame clones and is missing some. Of approximately 170,000 clones listed, about 94% were seen once; the top ten hold roughly 0.7%. The sequenced material came from blood. This chain connects TRBV5-6 to TRBJ2-1; 8 bases match TRBD1. The clonotype originates from a woman aged 25-40 years in good health. CDR3 sequence (DNA): TGTGCCAGCAGCGCCCAGGGGGCAAACGTAGGGAATGAGCAGTTCTTC. Translating gives CASSAQGANVGNEQFF.